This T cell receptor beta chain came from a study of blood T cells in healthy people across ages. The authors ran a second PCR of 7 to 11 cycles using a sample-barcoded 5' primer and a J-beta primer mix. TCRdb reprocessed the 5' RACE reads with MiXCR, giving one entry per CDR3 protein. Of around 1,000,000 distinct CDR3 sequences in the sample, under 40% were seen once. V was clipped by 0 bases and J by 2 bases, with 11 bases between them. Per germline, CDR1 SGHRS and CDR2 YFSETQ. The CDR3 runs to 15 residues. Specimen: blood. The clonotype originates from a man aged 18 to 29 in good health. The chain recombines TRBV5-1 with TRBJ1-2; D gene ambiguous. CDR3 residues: CASSLANPVNYGYTF. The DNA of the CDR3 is TGCGCCAGCAGCTTGGCCAACCCCGTAAACTATGGCTACACCTTC.